The clone carrying this TCR beta chain was counted a few times. As yet, its antigen is unknown. Per germline, CDR1 LNHDA and CDR2 SQIVND (reference sequence). V lost 5 bases, J lost 2 bases, and 7 bases stayed unmatched. CDR3 size: 15 residues. The entry originates in a study of vaccination and CD4 T cells after COVID-19. The treatment here: roughly 10-day PBMC culture with coronavirus spike peptide pools or control peptides (ViraFEST assay). Cultures of PBMCs, two million per well, were set up with roughly 10 IU/ml IL-2 and around 9.9 ug/ml peptide pools. Cultured CD4+ T cells had their DNA profiled by the Oncomine TCR Beta short-read assay. In TCRdb, the PCR reads were re-called with MiXCR into one record per CDR3 protein. Of 17,000 or so distinct CDR3 sequences in the sample, roughly 43% were seen once.

The clonotype comes from a human donor who had recovered from COVID-19. The genes are TRBV19 and TRBJ2-3; 7 nucleotides align to TRBD2. This specimen was CD4+ T cells from blood, cultured in vitro, taken after SARS-CoV-2 vaccination. In DNA, the CDR3 is TGTGCCAGTAGTCCCCGAGGGGACTACACAGATACGCAGTATTTT. It translates to CASSPRGDYTDTQYF.